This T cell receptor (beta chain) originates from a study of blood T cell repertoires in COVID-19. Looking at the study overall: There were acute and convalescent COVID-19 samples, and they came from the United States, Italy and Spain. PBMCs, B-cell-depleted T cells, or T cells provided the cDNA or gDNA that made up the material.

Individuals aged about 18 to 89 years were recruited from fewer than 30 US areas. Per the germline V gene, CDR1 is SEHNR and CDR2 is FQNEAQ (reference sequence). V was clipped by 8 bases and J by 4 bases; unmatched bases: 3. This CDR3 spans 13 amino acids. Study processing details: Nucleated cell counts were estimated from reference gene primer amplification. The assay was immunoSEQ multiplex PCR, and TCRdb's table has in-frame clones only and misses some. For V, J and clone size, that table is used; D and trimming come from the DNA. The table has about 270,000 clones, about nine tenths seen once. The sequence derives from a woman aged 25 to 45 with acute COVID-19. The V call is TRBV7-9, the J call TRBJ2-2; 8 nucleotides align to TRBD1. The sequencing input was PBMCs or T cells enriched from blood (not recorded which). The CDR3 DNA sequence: TGTGCCAGCCCGCAGGGGGCCACCGGGGAGCTGTTTTTT. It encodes CASPQGATGELFF.